These 22 T cell receptor beta chains were sequenced from one sample in a study of blood T cell repertoires in COVID-19. Sequencing was performed with immunoSEQ multiplex PCR; in TCRdb, only in-frame clones are kept and a portion is missing. Of 250,000 to 350,000 clones listed, just over 85% were seen once; the top ten hold 8% to 13%. The sample consisted of PBMCs or T cells enriched from blood (not recorded which). Source of these receptors: a woman under 30 who had recovered from COVID-19.

The CDR3 DNA sequence: TGTGCCAGCAGCTGGAACAGGGAGAGCAATGAGCAGTTCTTC. Translation gives CASSWNRESNEQFF. The rearrangement joins TRBV7-9 to TRBJ2-1; weak D call: TRBD1 (6 bases). V dropped 4 bases and J dropped 6 bases, with 13 bases sitting between them. The germline CDR1 and CDR2 sequences are SEHNR and FQNEAQ (reference sequence). The CDR3 runs to 14 residues.

V and J are TRBV15 and TRBJ2-5; the match to TRBD2 covers 7 bases. Germline CDR1 and CDR2: LNHNV and YYDKDF (reference sequence). V lost 3 bases and J lost 1; bases outside the gene matches: 5. This CDR3 has 15 residues. DNA for the CDR3: TGTGCCACCAGCAGCCAGACTAGCCTCCAAGAGACCCAGTACTTC. It is translated as CATSSQTSLQETQYF.

The V gene is TRBV30, the J gene TRBJ2-1; 7 bases line up with TRBD1. The V and J ends lost 4 bases and 5 bases, in that order; junction bases with no gene match: 8. The germline CDR1 and CDR2 sequences are GTSNPN and SVGIG (reference sequence). The CDR3 is 14 residues long. CDR3 residues: CAWIRDRLHNEQFF. The CDR3 bases are TGTGCCTGGATTCGGGACAGACTTCACAATGAGCAGTTCTTC.

The sample holds one count of this clone. The chain recombines TRBV5-1 with TRBJ1-1, with D unresolved. The V gene's germline CDR1 is SGHRS and CDR2 YFSETQ. The V end lost 1 base, the J end lost 3 bases, and 10 bases lay between the germline ends. The CDR3 length is 14 residues. The CDR3 reads CASSLLPGDTEAFF. The CDR3 DNA sequence: TGCGCCAGCAGCTTGTTACCCGGGGACACTGAAGCTTTCTTT.

This sequence joins TRBV19 and TRBJ1-5; the D is unclear. V dropped 7 bases and J dropped 6 bases, with 19 bases sitting between them. CDR3 length equals 15 residues. The germline V gene has CDR1 LNHDA and CDR2 SQIVND (reference sequence). CDR3 sequence: CASKFGRTWGQPQHF. CDR3 nucleotide sequence: TGTGCCAGTAAATTTGGGAGGACTTGGGGTCAGCCCCAGCATTTT.

The CDR3 nucleotides read TGCGCCAGCAGCTTGTCGCGACAGACTGATGGCTACACCTTC. Translated, it gives CASSLSRQTDGYTF. The gene calls are TRBV5-1 and TRBJ1-2; tentative D call: TRBD1 (5 bases). The CDR3 covers 14 residues. Germline V gene lookup returns CDR1 SGHRS and CDR2 YFSETQ. Trimming removed 1 base at V and 6 bases at J, with 13 bases between.

The chain is built from TRBV7-9 and TRBJ1-2; D gene uncertain. Trimming took 2 bases from V and 8 from J, leaving 9 bases between them. The CDR3 is made up of 12 amino acids. Germline CDR1 SEHNR, CDR2 FQNEAQ (reference sequence). CDR3 in DNA: TGTGCCAGCAGCTTACAGGAACTCGGCTACACCTTC. This codes for CASSLQELGYTF.

The CDR3 DNA sequence: TGTGCCTGGGAGACAGCGAACACTGAAGCTTTCTTT. Protein: CAWETANTEAFF. V gene TRBV30 combines with J gene TRBJ1-1, with D possibly matching TRBD1 (5 bases). Germline V gene sequence: CDR1 GTSNPN, CDR2 SVGIG (reference sequence). The length of the CDR3 is 12 residues. Deletions cut 5 bases from V and 1 base from J, with 8 bases between.

This chain uses TRBV19 with TRBJ2-2; 7 nucleotides match TRBD1. V shed 3 bases and J 7 bases; nucleotides not matched to a gene: 5. Germline V CDR1 and CDR2: LNHDA, SQIVND (reference sequence). The CDR3 has 14 amino acids. This CDR3 is CASSMGTVGGELFF. The CDR3 bases are TGTGCCAGTAGTATGGGGACAGTGGGCGGGGAGCTGTTTTTT. Based on the CDR3 plus reference TRBV19 and TRBJ2-2, the full variable domain is DGGITQSPKYLFRKEGQNVTLSCEQNLNHDAMYWYRQDPGQGLRLIYYSQIVNDFQKGDIAEGYSVSREKKESFPLTVTSAQKNPTAFYLCASSMGTVGGELFFGEGSRLTVL.

The CDR3 DNA reads as TGTGCCAGCAGCTCGGACAGTATGAACACTGAAGCTTTCTTT. Protein sequence: CASSSDSMNTEAFF. The rearrangement joins TRBV7-3 to TRBJ1-1, with a tentative D call TRBD1 (6 bases). Germline CDR1 SGHTA, CDR2 FQGTGA. The CDR3 is 14 residues long. Deletions cut 4 bases from V and 0 bases from J, with 9 bases between. The variable domain in full, with the rest retrieved from reference TRBV7-3 and TRBJ1-1, is GAGVSQTPSNKVTEKGKYVELRCDPISGHTALYWYRQSLGQGPEFLIYFQGTGAADDSGLPNDRFFAVRPEGSVSTLKIQRTERGDSAVYLCASSSDSMNTEAFFGQGTRLTVV.

The chain joins TRBV12-3 or TRBV12-4 to TRBJ1-2, with D uncertain. Trimming took 4 bases from V and 4 from J, leaving 10 bases between them. The CDR3 contains 13 residues. The CDR3 nucleotides read TGTGCCAGCAGTTCTCAGGAAAGCTATGGCTACACCTTC. This sequence encodes CASSSQESYGYTF.

The chain employs TRBV12-3 or TRBV12-4 and TRBJ1-2; 10 bases match TRBD1. The J segment lost 7 bases and the V segment lost 8 bases, leaving 4 bases of the junction unmatched. The CDR3 sequence is 12 residues long. The CDR3 reads CASSTGGTGYTF. CDR3 coding DNA: TGTGCCAGCTCGACAGGGGGCACTGGCTACACCTTC.

V and J are TRBV6-4 and TRBJ2-3; D remains unclear. CDR1 is MRHNA, CDR2 SNTAGT, per germline. The CDR3 sequence is 13 residues long. Trimming took 3 bases from V and 3 from J, leaving 7 bases between them. The CDR3 sequence: CASSERETDTQYF. The DNA of the CDR3 is TGTGCCAGCAGTGAGAGAGAGACAGATACGCAGTATTTT.

Details on this clone: A much larger clone is a single base away; this may be a read error. Other DNA sequences in the sample encode the same CDR3. The V and J genes are TRBV7-9 and TRBJ1-5; 7 nucleotides align to TRBD1. CDR3 size: 14 residues. The V gene's germline CDR1 is SEHNR and CDR2 FQNEAQ (reference sequence). V was pared by 3 bases and J by 3 bases, with 2 bases of the junction left unmatched. The CDR3 spells CASSFTGANQPQHF. DNA for the CDR3: TGTGCCAGCAGCTTTACAGGGGCCAATCAGCCCCAGCATTTT.

The chain joins TRBV28 to TRBJ2-3; unclear D gene. The V gene lost 6 bases and the J gene lost 3 bases, with 4 bases spanning the gap. The CDR3 is 11 amino acids. Germline V gene sequence: CDR1 MDHEN, CDR2 SYDVKM. The CDR3 sequence is CASSFTDTQYF. CDR3 sequence (DNA): TGTGCCAGCAGCTTTACAGATACGCAGTATTTT.

V and J are TRBV7-6 and TRBJ2-7; the D gene is possibly TRBD1 (5 bases). Between the trimmed V and J ends, which lost 5 bases and 4 bases, there was a span of 15 bases. Per the germline V gene, CDR1 is SGHVS and CDR2 is FNYEAQ. CDR3 length equals 14 residues. DNA of the CDR3: TGTGCCAGCAGCATCCTGACAGCTGGGTACGAGCAGTACTTC. It is translated as CASSILTAGYEQYF.

This chain links TRBV28 with TRBJ2-3, with D possibly being TRBD2 (5 bases). The CDR3 covers 17 residues. From germline, CDR1 is MDHEN and CDR2 SYDVKM. The germline V and J ends were trimmed by 3 bases and 0 bases, with 16 bases remaining between them. The CDR3 DNA reads as TGTGCCAGCAGTTTGCAGCGGTTACGATCTAGCACAGATACGCAGTATTTT. Its translation: CASSLQRLRSSTDTQYF.

The chain uses TRBV6-4 and TRBJ2-1; 9 nucleotides align to TRBD2. This CDR3 comprises 14 residues. Germline CDR1 and CDR2: MRHNA and SNTAGT. The ends lost 3 bases at V and 3 bases at J; junction bases unmatched: 0. This CDR3 reads CASSELAGYNEQFF. DNA of the CDR3: TGTGCCAGCAGTGAACTAGCGGGCTACAATGAGCAGTTCTTC.

The chain uses TRBV28 and TRBJ2-1, with 9 bases lining up with TRBD1. With 3 bases clipped from V and 6 bases from J, the junction kept 6 bases outside the gene matches. Germline CDR1 MDHEN, CDR2 SYDVKM. CDR3 length: 15 amino acids. As DNA, the CDR3 is TGTGCCAGCAGTTTTCGGGGACAGGGTTCCAATGAGCAGTTCTTC. Translating gives CASSFRGQGSNEQFF.

The rearrangement joins TRBV5-6 to TRBJ2-7; D is ambiguous. Trimming cost V 6 bases and J 2 bases, with 18 bases left between them. CDR1 and CDR2 from the germline V gene are SGHDT and YYEEEE. CDR3 length: 15 amino acids. The CDR3 DNA reads as TGTGCCAGCACTCTTGGCGGCTCCATAACCTACGAGCAGTACTTC. Its translation is CASTLGGSITYEQYF.

The V call is TRBV9, the J call TRBJ2-2, with 10 bases fitting TRBD1. Germline values: CDR1 SGDLS, CDR2 YYNGEE. The CDR3 runs 15 residues. V was pared by 8 bases and J by 0 bases, with 4 bases of the junction left unmatched. In DNA form, the CDR3 reads TGTGCCAGTAGACAGGGGGCATCGAACACCGGGGAGCTGTTTTTT. The encoded protein is CASRQGASNTGELFF.

This chain joins TRBV5-1 and TRBJ1-2, with TRBD1 identical over 8 bases. This CDR3 is 15 amino acids long. With 0 bases clipped from V and 4 bases from J, the junction kept 5 bases outside the gene matches. In germline, CDR1 is SGHRS, CDR2 YFSETQ. Here the CDR3 reads CASSLGQGRGYGYTF. The CDR3 DNA is TGCGCCAGCAGCTTGGGACAGGGGCGCGGCTATGGCTACACCTTC.